The present TCR beta chain was sequenced within a study of blood T cell repertoires in COVID-19. Sequencing used immunoSEQ multiplex PCR; TCRdb keeps in-frame clones, though not all of them. Of under 300,000 clones detected, nearly 90% appear once; the ten largest clones hold approximately 1%. The clonotype originates from a woman aged 30 to 39 who had recovered from COVID-19. Specimen: PBMCs or T cells enriched from blood (not recorded which).

CDR3 sequence (DNA): TGCGCCAGCCGACCCGCCTCGACAGGGTGGGCCACTGAAGCTTTCTTT. It yields the protein CASRPASTGWATEAFF. The rearrangement joins TRBV5-1 to TRBJ1-1; 7 nucleotides match TRBD1. The V segment lost 7 bases and the J segment 4 bases; nucleotides outside the gene matches: 16. The V gene's germline CDR1 is SGHRS and CDR2 YFSETQ. This CDR3 has 16 residues.